The clone carrying this T cell receptor (beta chain) was seen at least ten times. The antigen is not known. The data were obtained in a study of CD8+CD57+ T cells in acquired aplastic anemia. Regarding the study as a whole: Overlapping CD8+ CDR3 repertoires of patients and controls contained some 30 shared sequences.

Genomic DNA provided the template from which TCR beta VDJ and CDR3 profiles were obtained. TCRdb processed the reads anew with MiXCR; each CDR3 protein has one entry. The repertoire holds around 430,000 distinct CDR3 sequences, with around 33% as singletons. All patients picked for sequencing had shown, by flow cytometry, an expansion of CD8+CD57+ cells. Sequencing was performed on sorted CD4+, CD8+, or CD8+CD57+ T cells (not recorded which) from PBMCs. The receptor was derived from a human donor with aplastic anemia.

CDR3 DNA sequence: TGCAGCGTTGGCAGGGGCTTCGGGGAAAAACTGTTTTTT. This codes for CSVGRGFGEKLFF. This sequence joins TRBV29-1 and TRBJ1-4; tentatively, D is TRBD1 (6 bases). The CDR3 has 13 amino acids. Trimming stripped 4 bases from V and 8 bases from J, with 14 bases between. The germline gives CDR1 SQVTM, CDR2 ANQGSEA.